This T cell receptor beta chain appears in the sequencing data of a study of blood T cells in healthy people across ages (dated by TCRdb to 2015 to 2017). About the investigation overall: In model experiments, template switching captured roughly one uniquely barcoded TCR beta cDNA molecule for every two T cells. The study measured age-related changes in TCR beta repertoire diversity using deep sequencing normalized with unique cDNA molecular identifiers. The donors were split into four age groups: young (average about 16 years), middle-aged (roughly 40), aged (more than 60) and long-lived (approximately 89). Donors of different ages were randomly distributed across sequencing lanes to avoid experimental bias. Two additional independent replicas of 1 million unique cDNA reads from the same blood draw were analyzed for two donors (one aged 18 to 30 and one aged 80 or older). Points the paper makes about the study in general: Total diversity estimates from one million sequenced T cells were considered lower bounds and underestimates. Bulk unsorted PBMC profiling prevented conclusive comparison of naive and antigen-experienced compartments. A strong correlation was found between observed TCR beta diversity and the percentage of naive T cells measured by flow cytometry. Because the CMV infection status of the donors was unknown, age-related changes in expanded clonotypes may potentially have been confounded. As age increased, observed TCR beta diversity per million T cells dropped in a roughly linear way, and a significant reduction was already evident by age roughly 40. Compared with the aged group, the long-lived group had more naive CD4+ T cells, fewer expanded clones and increased TCR diversity, suggesting age selection.

Donors were about 36 systemically healthy Caucasian individuals from Russia aged 6 to 90 years. Each donor gave approximately 9.3 milliliters of peripheral blood, collected into EDTA-treated Vacutainer tubes. PBMCs were isolated by Ficoll-Paque density-gradient centrifugation, with at least 7 million obtained per sample. Total RNA, at least 5 micrograms per sample, was extracted from PBMCs with Trizol reagent. Naive CD45RAhigh/CD27high T cell percentages were measured by flow cytometry on a PBMC aliquot from every donor. The CDR3, cysteine through phenylalanine, is 13 amino acids long. Only the CDR3 region is kept as DNA, spanning 39 bases read in frame from base 1. V is reduced by 3 bases and J by 0 bases, leaving a spacing of 8 bases between them. Looking up the germline V gene yields CDR1 SQVTM and CDR2 ANQGSEA. On this clonotype itself: Its antigen is currently not known. It has no much larger one-base neighbor in the sample; base qualities were not kept.

Library method: 5' RACE. The second PCR ran for about 7 to 11 cycles and used a J-beta primer mix along with a sample-barcoded 5' primer. Each TCR beta cDNA molecule received a unique molecular identifier from a template-switch 5' adaptor carrying 12 random nucleotides. At least 2.5 million CDR3-containing paired-end reads were obtained from each sample. First-strand cDNA synthesis was performed from all RNA using the Mint cDNA synthesis kit, with priming by a TRBC-specific oligonucleotide. Following uracil-DNA glycosylase treatment, a first 18-cycle PCR with universal primers M1SS and BC2_uni_R was performed on all cDNA. Under the source paper's analysis protocol: Each sample was normalized by randomly selecting 1 million high-quality reads, each carrying a distinct molecular identifier. Reads with shared molecular identifiers were discarded instead of being binned into consensus sequences. MiTCR, run with a Q25 quality threshold and the strictest error-elimination algorithm, handled CDR3 identification, clonotype clustering and error correction. Lower-bound total TCR beta diversity was estimated with a nonparametric unseen species model using Euler transformation. Using fastp at Q25 and MiXCR, TCRdb reprocessed the public reads and kept productive beta chains. Each CDR3 protein appears once, grouped with its most common genes and DNA. The V and J calls and clone size come from TCRdb's table, not from the authors' own analysis. The sample table contains fewer than 2,000,000 distinct CDR3 sequences; only one count was recorded for roughly 43% of them. The ten largest make up more than 20% of the sample.

The rearranged segments are TRBV29-1 and TRBJ1-1, with the D gene not confidently named. Input material: blood. The TCR was taken from a human donor in good health. The sequenced DNA is TGCAGCGTTGACAGCCTTTTGAACACTGAAGCTTTCTTT. This translates into CSVDSLLNTEAFF.